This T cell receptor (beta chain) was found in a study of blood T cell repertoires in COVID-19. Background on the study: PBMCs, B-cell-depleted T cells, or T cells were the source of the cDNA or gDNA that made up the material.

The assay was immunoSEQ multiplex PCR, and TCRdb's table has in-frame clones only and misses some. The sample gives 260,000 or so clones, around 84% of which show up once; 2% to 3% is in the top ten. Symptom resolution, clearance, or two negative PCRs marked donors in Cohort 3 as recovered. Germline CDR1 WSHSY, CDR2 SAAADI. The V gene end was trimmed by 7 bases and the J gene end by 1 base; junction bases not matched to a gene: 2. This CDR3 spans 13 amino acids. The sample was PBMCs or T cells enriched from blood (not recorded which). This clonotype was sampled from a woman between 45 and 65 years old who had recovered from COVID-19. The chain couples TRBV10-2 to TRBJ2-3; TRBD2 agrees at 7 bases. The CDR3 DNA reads TGCGCCAGCACGGCGGGGGGCACAGATACGCAGTATTTT. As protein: CASTAGGTDTQYF.